Listed below are T cell receptor beta chains from one sample, sequenced in a study of CD8 T cells in Susac syndrome. TCRdb called the immunoSEQ multiplex PCR reads again in MiXCR, with one record for every CDR3 protein. Among 120,000 to 150,000 distinct CDR3 sequences, around 94% were seen once, and the ten largest hold approximately 0.08%. Material: CD4+ T cells from PBMCs. The source is a human donor in good health. Both conserved end residues are part of each CDR3. A D gene is named only where the DNA matches it firmly. A row's size may be missing; if present it is once, few, many or a size class.

J: TRBJ2-1
D: TRBD1
size: .
V: TRBV12-3/TRBV12-4
CDR3: CASSPGTGDTSYNEQFF
DNA: TGTGCCAGCAGCCCCGGGACAGGCGACACCTCCTACAATGAGCAGTTCTTC

J: TRBJ1-2
D: .
size: few
V: TRBV6-5
CDR3: CASSYSRGNGYTF
DNA: TGTGCCAGCAGTTACTCTCGGGGAAATGGCTACACCTTC

J: TRBJ2-6
D: .
size: few
V: TRBV2
CDR3: CASSVGTSGANVLTF
DNA: TGTGCCAGCAGTGTGGGGACCTCTGGGGCCAACGTCCTGACTTTC

J: TRBJ1-2
D: TRBD1
size: .
V: TRBV5-6
CDR3: CASSLRQGGGYGYTF
DNA: TGTGCCAGCAGTCTTCGTCAGGGGGGGGGCTATGGCTACACCTTC

J: TRBJ1-3
D: .
size: .
V: TRBV7-9
CDR3: CASSLDGGSGNTIYF
DNA: TGTGCCAGCAGCTTAGACGGAGGCTCTGGAAACACCATATATTTT

J: TRBJ1-5
D: .
size: .
V: TRBV28
CDR3: CASSFSARRYSNQPQHF
DNA: TGTGCCAGCAGTTTCAGCGCGAGGAGGTATAGCAATCAGCCCCAGCATTTT

J: TRBJ1-4
D: .
size: once
V: TRBV12-3/TRBV12-4
CDR3: CASSAGHANEKLFF
DNA: TGTGCCAGCAGCGCGGGACACGCTAATGAAAAACTGTTTTTT

J: TRBJ2-5
D: TRBD2
size: .
V: TRBV29-1
CDR3: CSVDSGRARYQETQYF
DNA: TGCAGCGTTGACAGCGGGAGGGCCCGGTATCAAGAGACCCAGTACTTC

J: TRBJ2-1
D: .
size: .
V: TRBV7-9
CDR3: CASSQSPAPAEQFF
DNA: TGTGCCAGCAGCCAATCCCCAGCCCCTGCGGAGCAGTTCTTC

J: TRBJ1-1
D: .
size: .
V: TRBV23-1
CDR3: CASSQGRLLGTEAFF
DNA: TGCGCCAGCAGTCAGGGTCGGTTACTCGGCACTGAAGCTTTCTTT

J: TRBJ2-2
D: TRBD1
size: .
V: TRBV7-3
CDR3: CASSYDRGNTGELFF
DNA: TGTGCCAGCAGCTATGACAGGGGGAACACCGGGGAGCTGTTTTTT

J: TRBJ2-5
D: TRBD2
size: .
V: TRBV15
CDR3: CATSTRLAGQETQYF
DNA: TGTGCCACCAGCACCCGACTAGCGGGGCAAGAGACCCAGTACTTC

J: TRBJ2-1
D: .
size: .
V: TRBV18
CDR3: CASSPYRNTGRGYNEQFF
DNA: TGTGCCAGCTCACCATATAGGAACACGGGCAGGGGTTACAATGAGCAGTTCTTC

J: TRBJ2-3
D: TRBD2
size: .
V: TRBV20-1
CDR3: CSARFAGGPSTQYF
DNA: TGCAGTGCTAGATTCGCGGGAGGGCCCTCGACGCAGTATTTT

J: TRBJ1-1
D: .
size: .
V: TRBV2
CDR3: CASNRLGGTNTEAFF
DNA: TGTGCCAGCAACCGACTGGGGGGGACGAACACTGAAGCTTTCTTT

J: TRBJ2-2
D: TRBD2
size: .
V: TRBV24-1
CDR3: CATSGGSGRSGELFF
DNA: TGTGCCACCTCGGGAGGGTCAGGGCGATCCGGGGAGCTGTTTTTT

J: TRBJ1-4
D: .
size: .
V: TRBV6-6
CDR3: CASSYRSVIEKLFF
DNA: TGTGCCAGCAGTTACAGGAGCGTAATTGAAAAACTGTTTTTT

J: TRBJ2-7
D: TRBD1
size: .
V: TRBV28
CDR3: CASSSRDRRAYEQYF
DNA: TGTGCCAGCAGTTCCAGGGACAGGCGCGCGTACGAGCAGTACTTC

J: TRBJ1-5
D: TRBD1
size: .
V: TRBV20-1
CDR3: CSPLDTEGAEQPQHF
DNA: TGCAGTCCGCTAGATACGGAGGGGGCCGAGCAGCCCCAGCATTTT

J: TRBJ2-3
D: TRBD1
size: once
V: TRBV5-1
CDR3: CASSRDRGDTDTQYF
DNA: TGCGCCAGCAGTCGTGACAGGGGCGATACAGATACGCAGTATTTT

J: TRBJ2-7
D: .
size: .
V: TRBV20-1
CDR3: CSATGQVSYEQYF
DNA: TGCAGTGCCACGGGACAAGTCTCCTACGAGCAGTACTTC

J: TRBJ2-3
D: TRBD2
size: .
V: TRBV7-9
CDR3: CASSLHRASGLDTQYF
DNA: TGTGCCAGCAGCTTACATAGGGCTAGCGGGTTGGATACGCAGTATTTT

J: TRBJ1-5
D: TRBD1
size: .
V: TRBV10-3
CDR3: CAISEGQDQDQPQHF
DNA: TGTGCCATCAGTGAGGGACAGGATCAGGATCAGCCCCAGCATTTT